The 3 T cell receptor beta chains in this list originate from one sample, sequenced in a study of technical replicates of blood from several donors. Repertoires were generated with immunoSEQ multiplex PCR, while TCRdb's copy carries only in-frame clones and drops some. Counted here are fewer than 90,000 clones, 90% to 95% occurring once; the ten biggest clones make up less than 0.3%. The sequenced sample consisted of T cells isolated from PBMCs. The receptors derive from a human donor in good health.

The J gene is TRBJ1-5, the V gene TRBV7-3, with 7 bases fitting TRBD1. CDR1 is SGHTA, CDR2 FQGTGA, per germline. This CDR3 spans 16 amino acids. The V and J ends lost 5 bases and 5 bases, in that order; junction bases with no gene match: 12. This CDR3 reads CASSRRCDRDDQPQHF. CDR3 DNA sequence: TGTGCCAGCAGCCGACGGTGTGACAGGGATGATCAGCCCCAGCATTTT. Together with reference TRBV7-3 and TRBJ1-5, the CDR3 gives the full variable domain: GAGVSQTPSNKVTEKGKYVELRCDPISGHTALYWYRQSLGQGPEFLIYFQGTGAADDSGLPNDRFFAVRPEGSVSTLKIQRTERGDSAVYLCASSRRCDRDDQPQHFGDGTRLSIL.

This sequence joins TRBV19 and TRBJ1-1, with 11 nucleotides matching TRBD1. The CDR3 sequence is 13 residues long. CDR1 is LNHDA, CDR2 SQIVND, per germline (reference sequence). V lost 8 bases and J lost 3; bases outside the gene matches: 2. Written as DNA, the CDR3 is TGTGCCAGTCGGACAGGGGGCTACACTGAAGCTTTCTTT. Its translation: CASRTGGYTEAFF.

The V gene is TRBV6-1, the J gene TRBJ2-5, with 10 bases identical to TRBD1. Looked up from germline, CDR1 is MNHNS and CDR2 is SASEGT. V lost 8 bases to trimming and J lost 0 bases; unmatched junction nucleotides: 3. The CDR3 has 14 residues. In DNA form, the CDR3 reads TGTGCCAGCTGGACAGGGGGATACCAAGAGACCCAGTACTTC. Amino acids: CASWTGGYQETQYF.